This is a list of T cell receptor beta chains from one sample in a study of cytomegalovirus exposure and HLA in healthy donors. Assay used: immunoSEQ multiplex PCR; TCRdb lists only in-frame clones, some missing. The table shows about 160,000 clones, with about 80% occurring only once. Sequencing was done on a sample of PBMCs. These receptors were obtained from a woman aged 40 to 50 in good health and CMV-seronegative. Both conserved end residues are part of each CDR3. The D gene is left open where the match is weak. Only some rows state a clone size, as once, few, many or a class for expanded clones.

DNA | CDR3 | J | V | size | D
TGTGCCAGCAGCCGTGACAGGACTGAAGCTTTCTTT | CASSRDRTEAFF | TRBJ1-1 | TRBV11-3 | - | -
TGTGCCAGCAGTTACACCGGACAGTCGTTGGGTTCACCCCTCCACTTT | CASSYTGQSLGSPLHF | TRBJ1-6 | TRBV6-6 | - | -
TGTGCCAGCAGCGTGGGGGCGGACAGACAAGAGACCCAGTACTTC | CASSVGADRQETQYF | TRBJ2-5 | TRBV9 | - | -
TGTGCCAGTAGTATCCCGGACAGGGATGAAAAACTGTTTTTT | CASSIPDRDEKLFF | TRBJ1-4 | TRBV19 | - | TRBD1
TGCAGCGGAAGGGACAGTTCTTACACTGAAGCTTTCTTT | CSGRDSSYTEAFF | TRBJ1-1 | TRBV29-1 | - | TRBD1
TGTGCCAGCAGTACCCAGACTAGCGCTAATGAGCAGTTCTTC | CASSTQTSANEQFF | TRBJ2-1 | TRBV6-6 | once | TRBD2
TGTGCCAGCAGTGATGGCGGGGGGTCCCCGGATGGCTACACCTTC | CASSDGGGSPDGYTF | TRBJ1-2 | TRBV6-1 | - | -
TGTGCCAGCAGCGCGGGACAGGGACTCTCCCCTAGCAATCAGCCCCAGCATTTT | CASSAGQGLSPSNQPQHF | TRBJ1-5 | TRBV5-4 | - | TRBD1
TGCGCCAGCAGGCTGACTAGCGGGATATACATTCAGTACTTC | CASRLTSGIYIQYF | TRBJ2-4 | TRBV5-1 | once | TRBD2
TGCAGCGTTGTGGGACAGTTGACAGATACGCAGTATTTT | CSVVGQLTDTQYF | TRBJ2-3 | TRBV29-1 | once | TRBD1
TGTGCCAGCTCACCACAAGGCAGGGGCGATCAGCCCCAGCATTTT | CASSPQGRGDQPQHF | TRBJ1-5 | TRBV18 | - | -
TGTGCCAGCAGCGTAGGCGTTAAGACTCCTTCTCCTTACGAGCAGTACTTC | CASSVGVKTPSPYEQYF | TRBJ2-7 | TRBV9 | - | -
TGCGCCAGCAGCCGTGACCTAGGTGCGACAGATACGCAGTATTTT | CASSRDLGATDTQYF | TRBJ2-3 | TRBV5-1 | few | -
TGTGCCAGCATCGGTAGAGTTGAAGCTTTCTTT | CASIGRVEAFF | TRBJ1-1 | TRBV6-6 | - | -
TGTGCCAGCAGCGCCTCCGGGACAGGTGTAGGAGATACGCAGTATTTT | CASSASGTGVGDTQYF | TRBJ2-3 | TRBV9 | once | TRBD1
TGTGCCAGCAGCGGTGGAGGGTTGTTGGTCTACGAGCAGTACTTC | CASSGGGLLVYEQYF | TRBJ2-7 | TRBV7-9 | - | -
TGTGCCTGGTCACTAGCGGGAGGCCCGGGAGATACGCAGTATTTT | CAWSLAGGPGDTQYF | TRBJ2-3 | TRBV30 | - | TRBD2
TGTGCCAGCAGCGTATCGACAAGCTCACTTGAGCAGTTCTTC | CASSVSTSSLEQFF | TRBJ2-1 | TRBV9 | few | -
TGTGCCAGCTCCCCCGGGGCGGGAGATAGCACAGATACGCAGTATTTT | CASSPGAGDSTDTQYF | TRBJ2-3 | TRBV18 | - | TRBD2
TGTGCCAGCAGCAAAAGGGGAGGGGCAGGGGGCGCAGGTGAAAAACTGTTTTTT | CASSKRGGAGGAGEKLFF | TRBJ1-4 | TRBV21-1 | - | -
TGTGCCAGCAGCTTGAGGACTAGCGGGAGTGGAGATACGCAGTATTTT | CASSLRTSGSGDTQYF | TRBJ2-3 | TRBV5-4 | - | TRBD2
TGCGCCAGCAGCGTCGGGACAGGGCACACAGATACGCAGTATTTT | CASSVGTGHTDTQYF | TRBJ2-3 | TRBV5-1 | - | TRBD1
TGTGCCAGCAGTCGGAGGGGCGTCCCTTTCACTGAAGCTTTCTTT | CASSRRGVPFTEAFF | TRBJ1-1 | TRBV2 | - | -
TGTGCCAGCAGCCCCAGGGGCGGATCAACTAGCACAGATACGCAGTATTTT | CASSPRGGSTSTDTQYF | TRBJ2-3 | TRBV7-9 | - | -
TGCGCCAGCACCATAGGACAGGGAAGGATGGATGGCTACACCTTC | CASTIGQGRMDGYTF | TRBJ1-2 | TRBV5-1 | - | TRBD1
TGTGCCAGCAACCGATGGGCGGGAGACGTCTACGAGCAGTACTTC | CASNRWAGDVYEQYF | TRBJ2-7 | TRBV2 | - | TRBD2
TGCGCCAGCAGGGTTGGGGGCGCCGGGACTGAAGCTTTCTTT | CASRVGGAGTEAFF | TRBJ1-1 | TRBV5-1 | - | -
TGTGCCAGTACTGAAGACAGGGGGGACTATGGCTACACCTTC | CASTEDRGDYGYTF | TRBJ1-2 | TRBV19 | - | TRBD1
TGTGCCAGCAGCTTATCGACTAGTCATCATGAGCAGTTCTTC | CASSLSTSHHEQFF | TRBJ2-1 | TRBV7-3 | - | -
TGTGCCAGCAGTGAGGCACACGAAGCTTTCTTT | CASSEAHEAFF | TRBJ1-1 | TRBV2 | - | -
TGTGCCAGCAGTTCCTCAGGGGGCACGCAGTATGGCTACACCTTC | CASSSSGGTQYGYTF | TRBJ1-2 | TRBV5-4 | - | TRBD1
TGTGCCAGCAGGGAGGGGTTAGCGGGAGAAGGGGAGACCCAGTACTTC | CASREGLAGEGETQYF | TRBJ2-5 | TRBV2 | - | TRBD2
TGTGCCAGTAGGGACAGGGGTGATCAGCCCCAGCATTTT | CASRDRGDQPQHF | TRBJ1-5 | TRBV19 | - | TRBD1
TGTGCCAGCAGGCTCCGGGACAGGGACTACGAGCAGTACTTC | CASRLRDRDYEQYF | TRBJ2-7 | TRBV7-9 | - | TRBD1
TGTGCCAGCAGCCCTCTGAGGCATGAGCAGTTCTTC | CASSPLRHEQFF | TRBJ2-1 | TRBV7-8 | - | -
TGTGCCTGGAGTCCACTGACTAGCGGGGGTGAGCAGTTCTTC | CAWSPLTSGGEQFF | TRBJ2-1 | TRBV30 | - | TRBD2
TGTGCCACCAGCAGAGATCGGCTAGCGAACTACAATGAGCAGTTCTTC | CATSRDRLANYNEQFF | TRBJ2-1 | TRBV15 | - | -
TGTGCCAGCACTCGGTCCTACAATGAGCAGTTCTTC | CASTRSYNEQFF | TRBJ2-1 | TRBV2 | - | -
TGTGCCAGTACGCCCCAAACAGGGGTTGGCGGGGAGCTGTTTTTT | CASTPQTGVGGELFF | TRBJ2-2 | TRBV6-1 | - | TRBD1
TGCGCCAGCAGCTTGTTGGAGCGGGAGGGTGGAGAGACCCAGTACTTC | CASSLLEREGGETQYF | TRBJ2-5 | TRBV5-1 | - | TRBD2
TGTGCCAGCAGCGTAGCCCCTAACGCGGATGAGCAGTTCTTC | CASSVAPNADEQFF | TRBJ2-1 | TRBV9 | - | -
TGTGCCTGGGTGAAACCGGGACAGGCTGATGGCTACACCTTC | CAWVKPGQADGYTF | TRBJ1-2 | TRBV30 | - | TRBD1
TGCAGCGTTGCCGGGACAGCCTCCACCGGGGAGCTGTTTTTT | CSVAGTASTGELFF | TRBJ2-2 | TRBV29-1 | - | TRBD1
TGTGCCAGCACCTCGGGGGTGGGCTTGGGGAACACTGAAGCTTTCTTT | CASTSGVGLGNTEAFF | TRBJ1-1 | TRBV11-2 | - | -
TGTGCCAGCAGCTTGGTCACAGAAGAGACCCAGTACTTC | CASSLVTEETQYF | TRBJ2-5 | TRBV5-4 | - | -
TGCGCCAGCAGTTTCCAGGACTTATACGAGCAGTACTTC | CASSFQDLYEQYF | TRBJ2-7 | TRBV5-1 | - | -
TGCGCCAGCAGCCCAGGGGAGACTAGCGGGAGTTACTACGAGCAGTACTTC | CASSPGETSGSYYEQYF | TRBJ2-7 | TRBV5-1 | - | TRBD2
TGTGCCTGGAGCCCCTGGAGGACTAGCGGGAGTAGCGGGGAGCTGTTTTTT | CAWSPWRTSGSSGELFF | TRBJ2-2 | TRBV30 | - | TRBD2
TGTGCCAGCTCCCCACAGGGACAGCCCCAAGAGACCCAGTACTTC | CASSPQGQPQETQYF | TRBJ2-5 | TRBV18 | - | TRBD1
TGTGCCAGCAGCTTTACCCCCCAGCGGGAAGAGACCCAGTACTTC | CASSFTPQREETQYF | TRBJ2-5 | TRBV7-2 | - | -
TGTGCCAGCACTAACAGGGGGCGTATCGCGGGCACAGATACGCAGTATTTT | CASTNRGRIAGTDTQYF | TRBJ2-3 | TRBV5-7 | - | TRBD1
TGCAGCGCCAGACAGGGAATCATCACTGAAGCTTTCTTT | CSARQGIITEAFF | TRBJ1-1 | TRBV29-1 | - | TRBD1